This paragraph reports one T cell receptor (beta chain). Possible read error: a much larger clone is one base away. This record belongs to a study of regulatory T cells in long-lasting Graves disease. Stated time point: persistent/refractory GD, antithyroid drugs over 5 years with positive TRAb. Generation of the TCR library employed RNA extracted from PBMCs. Construction of TCR beta libraries relied on iRepertoire HTBI primers and on Arm-PCR targeting CDR3 regions. TCRdb analysed the multiplex PCR reads with MiXCR anew, one entry per CDR3 protein. The sample records over 450,000 distinct CDR3 sequences, under 25% being singletons. The V gene lost 9 bases and the J gene lost 6 bases, with 23 bases spanning the gap. Germline values: CDR1 MDHEN, CDR2 SYDVKM. The CDR3 is 15 residues long.

The sequence was obtained from a female donor with Graves disease. Sequencing was performed on peripheral blood mononuclear cells (PBMCs), taken when the disease was refractory, from a patient treated with antithyroid drugs. The chain employs TRBV28 and TRBJ1-2; a possible D gene is TRBD1 (5 bases). The CDR3 nucleotides are TGTGCCAGTGAGATTCCGAGTCCCGGGGGGGATGGCTACACCTTC. This sequence encodes CASEIPSPGGDGYTF.